This TCR beta chain was observed in a study of molecular identifiers for immune sequencing clone quantification. Study results and caveats: Spiked Jurkat TCR RNA equivalent to one cell reportedly surfaced among approximately 990,000 naive cells. Clones above 20 RNA copies held over 97% of effector molecules, under 1% in naive cells.

MiXCR, applied by TCRdb to the PCR reads, yields one record per CDR3 protein. The sample holds some 320,000 distinct CDR3 sequences; about a fifth are singletons and the top ten take over 0.7%. With regard to this clonotype: The antigen remains undetermined.

The source of this sequence is a human donor in good health. Some libraries in this study had Jurkat cell RNA spiked in. The specimen was naive CD8+ T cells from blood, with Jurkat cell RNA spiked in. Subset described: FACS-sorted CD8+CD4-CCR7+CD45RA+ naive T cells.

In DNA, the CDR3 is TGTGCCAGCAGCGGGAGGACAGGGCGGAACACTGAAGCTTTCTTT. It yields the protein CASSGRTGRNTEAFF. The chain carries TRBV11-2 and TRBJ1-1, with 8 bases matching TRBD1. V was clipped by 5 bases and J by 1 base; unmatched bases: 6. The germline V gene has CDR1 SGHAT and CDR2 FQNNGV. This CDR3 comprises 15 residues. Filled out from reference TRBV11-2 and TRBJ1-1, the complete variable domain reads EAGVAQSPRYKIIEKRQSVAFWCNPISGHATLYWYQQILGQGPKLLIQFQNNGVVDDSQLPKDRFSAERLKGVDSTLKIQPAKLEDSAVYLCASSGRTGRNTEAFFGQGTRLTVV.